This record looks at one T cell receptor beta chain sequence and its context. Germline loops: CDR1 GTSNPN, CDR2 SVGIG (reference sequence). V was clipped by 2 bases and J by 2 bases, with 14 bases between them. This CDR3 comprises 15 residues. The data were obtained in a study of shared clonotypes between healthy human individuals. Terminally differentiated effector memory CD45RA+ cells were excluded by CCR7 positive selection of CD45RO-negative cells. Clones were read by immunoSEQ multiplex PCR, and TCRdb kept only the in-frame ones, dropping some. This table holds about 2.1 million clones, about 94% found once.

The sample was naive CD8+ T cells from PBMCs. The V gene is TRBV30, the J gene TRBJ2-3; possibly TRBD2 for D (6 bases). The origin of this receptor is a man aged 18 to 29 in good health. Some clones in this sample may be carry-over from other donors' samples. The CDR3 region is CAWSSEGLYTDTQYF. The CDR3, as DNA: TGTGCCTGGAGTTCCGAGGGACTCTACACAGATACGCAGTATTTT.